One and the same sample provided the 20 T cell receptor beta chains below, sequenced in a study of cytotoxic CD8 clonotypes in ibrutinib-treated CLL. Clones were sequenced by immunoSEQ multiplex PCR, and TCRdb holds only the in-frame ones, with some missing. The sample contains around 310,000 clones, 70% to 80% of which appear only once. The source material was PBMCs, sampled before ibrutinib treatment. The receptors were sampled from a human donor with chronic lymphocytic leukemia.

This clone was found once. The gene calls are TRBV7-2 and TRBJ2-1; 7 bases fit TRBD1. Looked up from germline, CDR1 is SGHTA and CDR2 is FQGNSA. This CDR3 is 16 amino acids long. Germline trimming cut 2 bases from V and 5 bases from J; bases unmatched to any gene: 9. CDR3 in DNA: TGTGCCAGCAGCTTAATCGCCAGGGGGAGAAACAATGAGCAGTTCTTC. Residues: CASSLIARGRNNEQFF.

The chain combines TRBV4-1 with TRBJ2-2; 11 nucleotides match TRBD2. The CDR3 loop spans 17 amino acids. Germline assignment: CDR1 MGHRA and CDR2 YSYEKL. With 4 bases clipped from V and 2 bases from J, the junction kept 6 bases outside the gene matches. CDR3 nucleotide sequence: TGCGCCAGCAGCCCCTTAACTAGCGGGAGAAACACCGGGGAGCTGTTTTTT. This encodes CASSPLTSGRNTGELFF.

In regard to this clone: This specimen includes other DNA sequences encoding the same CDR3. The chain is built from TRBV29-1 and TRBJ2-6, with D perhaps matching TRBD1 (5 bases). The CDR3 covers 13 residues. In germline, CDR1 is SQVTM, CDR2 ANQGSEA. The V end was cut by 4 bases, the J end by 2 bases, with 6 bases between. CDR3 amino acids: CSVAGTGANVLTF. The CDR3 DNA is TGCAGCGTTGCAGGGACTGGGGCCAACGTCCTGACTTTC.

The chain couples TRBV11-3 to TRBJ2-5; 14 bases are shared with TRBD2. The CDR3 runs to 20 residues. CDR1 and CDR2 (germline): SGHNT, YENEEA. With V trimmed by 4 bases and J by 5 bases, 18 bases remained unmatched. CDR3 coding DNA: TGTGCCAGCAGCTCAAAGGCCGGGACTAGCGGGAGTGATAGTGGGGAGACCCAGTACTTC. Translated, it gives CASSSKAGTSGSDSGETQYF.

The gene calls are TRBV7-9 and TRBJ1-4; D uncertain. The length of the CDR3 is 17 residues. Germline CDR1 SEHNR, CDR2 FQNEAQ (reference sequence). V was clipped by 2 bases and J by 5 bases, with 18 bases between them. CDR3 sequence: CASSLSNTGMVNEKLFF. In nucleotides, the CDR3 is TGTGCCAGCAGCTTATCTAACACCGGGATGGTGAATGAAAAACTGTTTTTT.

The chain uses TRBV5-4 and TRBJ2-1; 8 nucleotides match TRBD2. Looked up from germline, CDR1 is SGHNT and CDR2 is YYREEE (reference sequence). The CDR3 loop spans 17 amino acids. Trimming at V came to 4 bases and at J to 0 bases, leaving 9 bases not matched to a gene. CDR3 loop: CASSGTAGGLSYNEQFF. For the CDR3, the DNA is TGTGCCAGCAGCGGGACGGCGGGAGGTCTCTCCTACAATGAGCAGTTCTTC.

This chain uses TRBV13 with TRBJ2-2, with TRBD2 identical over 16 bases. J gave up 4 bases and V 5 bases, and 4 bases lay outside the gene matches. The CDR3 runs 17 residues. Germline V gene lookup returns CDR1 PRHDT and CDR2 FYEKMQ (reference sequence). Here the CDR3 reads CASSPGTSGRATGELFF. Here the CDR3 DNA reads TGTGCCAGCAGCCCCGGGACTAGCGGGAGGGCCACCGGGGAGCTGTTTTTT.

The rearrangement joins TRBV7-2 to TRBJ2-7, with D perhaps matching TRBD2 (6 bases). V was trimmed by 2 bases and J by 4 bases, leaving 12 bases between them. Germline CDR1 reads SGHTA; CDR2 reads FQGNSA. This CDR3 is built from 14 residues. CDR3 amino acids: CASSLPGVMYEQYF. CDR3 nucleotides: TGTGCCAGCAGCTTACCGGGAGTTATGTACGAGCAGTACTTC.

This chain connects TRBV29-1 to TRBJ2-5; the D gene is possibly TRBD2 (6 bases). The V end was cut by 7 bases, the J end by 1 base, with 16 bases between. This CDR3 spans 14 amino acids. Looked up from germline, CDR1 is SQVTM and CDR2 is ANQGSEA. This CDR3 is CSAARLAPQETQYF. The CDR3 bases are TGCAGCGCAGCCCGGCTAGCGCCCCAAGAGACCCAGTACTTC.

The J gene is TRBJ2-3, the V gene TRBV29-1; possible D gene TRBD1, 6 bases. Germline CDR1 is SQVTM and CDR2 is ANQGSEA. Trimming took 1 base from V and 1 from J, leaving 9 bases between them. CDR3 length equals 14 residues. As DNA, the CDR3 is TGCAGCGTTGAAGTGGGACAAGGCACAGATACGCAGTATTTT. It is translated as CSVEVGQGTDTQYF.

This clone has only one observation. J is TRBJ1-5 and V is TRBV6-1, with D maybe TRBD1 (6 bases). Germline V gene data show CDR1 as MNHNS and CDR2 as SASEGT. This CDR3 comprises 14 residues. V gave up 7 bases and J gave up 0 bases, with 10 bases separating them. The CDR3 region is CASNDRYSNQPQHF. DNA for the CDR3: TGTGCCAGCAATGACAGGTATAGCAATCAGCCCCAGCATTTT.

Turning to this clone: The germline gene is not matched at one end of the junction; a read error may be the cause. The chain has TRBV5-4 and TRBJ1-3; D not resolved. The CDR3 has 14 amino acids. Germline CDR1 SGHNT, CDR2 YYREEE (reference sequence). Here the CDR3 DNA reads TGTGCCAGCAGTCCTTCGAGCTCTGGACACACCATATATTTT. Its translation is CASSPSSSGHTIYF. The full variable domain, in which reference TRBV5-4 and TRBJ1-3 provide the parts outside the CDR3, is ETGVTQSPTHLIKTRGQQVTLRCSSQSGHNTVSWYQQALGQGPQFIFQYYREEENGRGNFPPRFSGLQFPNYSSELNVNALELDDSALYLCASSPSSSGHTIYFGEGSWLTVV.

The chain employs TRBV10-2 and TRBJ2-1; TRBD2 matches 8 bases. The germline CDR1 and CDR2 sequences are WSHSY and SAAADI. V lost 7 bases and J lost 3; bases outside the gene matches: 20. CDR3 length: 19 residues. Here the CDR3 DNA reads TGCGCCAGCAAAGAAGGAGCGGGAGACTCCGACCGCCTCTACAATGAGCAGTTCTTC. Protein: CASKEGAGDSDRLYNEQFF.

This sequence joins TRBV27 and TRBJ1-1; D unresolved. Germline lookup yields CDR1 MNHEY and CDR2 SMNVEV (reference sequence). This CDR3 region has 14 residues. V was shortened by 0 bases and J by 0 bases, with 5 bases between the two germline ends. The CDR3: CASSLSVMNTEAFF. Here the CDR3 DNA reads TGTGCCAGCAGTTTATCAGTAATGAACACTGAAGCTTTCTTT.

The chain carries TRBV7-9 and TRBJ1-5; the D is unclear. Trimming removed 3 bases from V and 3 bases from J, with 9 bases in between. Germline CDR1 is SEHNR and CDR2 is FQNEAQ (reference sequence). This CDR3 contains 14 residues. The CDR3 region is CASSFGGNNQPQHF. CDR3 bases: TGTGCCAGCAGCTTTGGTGGGAACAATCAGCCCCAGCATTTT.

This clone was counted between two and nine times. The CDR3 loop is CASSPRRAVTRQPQHF. The CDR3 coding sequence is TGTGCCAGCAGCCCCCGTAGGGCAGTAACTAGACAGCCCCAGCATTTT. The chain recombines TRBV28 with TRBJ1-5; D is unclear. The CDR3 runs 16 residues. V gave up 6 bases and J gave up 7 bases, with 22 bases separating them. CDR1 MDHEN and CDR2 SYDVKM come from the germline V gene.

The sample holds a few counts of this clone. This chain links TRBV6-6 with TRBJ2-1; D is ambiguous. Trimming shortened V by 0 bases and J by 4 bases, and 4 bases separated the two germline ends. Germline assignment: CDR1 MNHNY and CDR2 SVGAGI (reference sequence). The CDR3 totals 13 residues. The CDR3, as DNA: TGTGCCAGCAGTTACTCGGAGTACAATGAGCAGTTCTTC. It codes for CASSYSEYNEQFF.

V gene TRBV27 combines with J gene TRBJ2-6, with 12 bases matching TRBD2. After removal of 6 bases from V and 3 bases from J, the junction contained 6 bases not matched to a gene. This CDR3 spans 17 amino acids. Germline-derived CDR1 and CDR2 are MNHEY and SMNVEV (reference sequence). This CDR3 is CASSWTSGIYGANVLTF. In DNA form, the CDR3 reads TGTGCCAGCAGCTGGACTAGCGGGATCTATGGGGCCAACGTCCTGACTTTC.

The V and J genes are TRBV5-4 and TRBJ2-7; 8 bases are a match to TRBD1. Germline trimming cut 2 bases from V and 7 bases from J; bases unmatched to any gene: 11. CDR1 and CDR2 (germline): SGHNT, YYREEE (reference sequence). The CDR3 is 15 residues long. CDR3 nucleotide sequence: TGTGCCAGCAGCTTCGAGGCCAGGGGGCACCAGGAGCAGTACTTC. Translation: CASSFEARGHQEQYF.

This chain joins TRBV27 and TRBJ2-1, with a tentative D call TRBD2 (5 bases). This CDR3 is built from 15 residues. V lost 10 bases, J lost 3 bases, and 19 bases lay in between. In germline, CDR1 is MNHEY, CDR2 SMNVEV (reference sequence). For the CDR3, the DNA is TGTGCCACCGTCTCGGGGAGAGGGCTCTACAATGAGCAGTTCTTC. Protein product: CATVSGRGLYNEQFF.